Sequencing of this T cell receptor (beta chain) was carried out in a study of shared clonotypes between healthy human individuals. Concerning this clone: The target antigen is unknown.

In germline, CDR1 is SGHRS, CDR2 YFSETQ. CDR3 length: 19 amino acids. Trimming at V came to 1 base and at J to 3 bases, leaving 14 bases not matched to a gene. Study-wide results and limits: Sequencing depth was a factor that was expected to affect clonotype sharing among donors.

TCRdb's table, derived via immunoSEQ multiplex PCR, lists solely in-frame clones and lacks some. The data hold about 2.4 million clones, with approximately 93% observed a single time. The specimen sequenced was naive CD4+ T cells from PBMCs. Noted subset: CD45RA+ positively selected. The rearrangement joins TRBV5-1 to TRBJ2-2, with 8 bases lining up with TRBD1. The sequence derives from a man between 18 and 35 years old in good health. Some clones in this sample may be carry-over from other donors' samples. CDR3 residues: CASSLRRRSGGADTGELFF. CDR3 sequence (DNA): TGCGCCAGCAGCTTGAGGAGGAGGTCAGGGGGCGCGGACACCGGGGAGCTGTTTTTT.